This T cell receptor (beta chain) stems from a study of blood T cells in healthy people across ages. This clonotype was observed a few times. V was pared by 2 bases and J by 4 bases, with 9 bases of the junction left unmatched. The germline V gene encodes CDR1 SGHRS and CDR2 YFSETQ. The length of the CDR3 is 16 residues. The use of a sample-barcoded 5' primer and a J-beta primer mix characterized a second PCR of roughly 7 to 11 cycles. TCRdb re-called the 5' RACE reads through MiXCR, storing one row per CDR3 protein. This sample has about 780,000 distinct CDR3 sequences; about 47% occur once, and the top ten carry 15% to 20%.

The sequence came from an elderly man in good health. The sequenced sample was blood. V usage is TRBV5-1 and J usage is TRBJ2-5, with 9 bases lining up with TRBD1. The CDR3 protein is CASSLNRDREGETQYF. CDR3 coding DNA: TGCGCCAGCAGCTTAAACCGGGACAGGGAAGGAGAGACCCAGTACTTC.